This entry lists 26 T cell receptor beta chains sequenced from one sample in a study of blood T cell repertoires in COVID-19. Some clones are missing from TCRdb's copy, which holds only in-frame ones; the method was immunoSEQ multiplex PCR. The sample contains about 360,000 clones, approximately 86% of which appear only once. The sequencing sample was made of peripheral blood. These receptors came from a woman aged 55-69 years with COVID-19, enrolled during active disease.

The V gene is TRBV11-3, the J gene TRBJ1-1; possible D gene TRBD1, 5 bases. Germline V gene sequence: CDR1 SGHNT, CDR2 YENEEA. The CDR3 consists of 13 residues. V was cut by 0 bases and J by 7 bases, with 9 bases left in between. As DNA, the CDR3 is TGTGCCAGCAGCTTAGATCAGGGTGATGAAGCTTTCTTT. Translating it yields CASSLDQGDEAFF.

The rearrangement uses TRBV25-1 and TRBJ2-3, with D unclear. Germline assignment: CDR1 MGHDK and CDR2 SYGVNS. The CDR3 contains 13 residues. Trimming cost V 4 bases and J 6 bases, with 11 bases left between them. CDR3 DNA: TGTGCCAGCAGTGGAACAGCCCTCGATACGCAGTATTTT. Its protein is CASSGTALDTQYF.

This sequence joins TRBV27 and TRBJ1-1, with TRBD1 matching over 9 bases. The V gene end was trimmed by 8 bases and the J gene end by 4 bases; junction bases not matched to a gene: 11. This CDR3 region has 15 residues. CDR1 and CDR2 from the germline V gene are MNHEY and SMNVEV (reference sequence). The CDR3 coding sequence is TGTGCCAGCGGTAACAGGGGGCGCGGGAGCACTGAAGCTTTCTTT. Protein product: CASGNRGRGSTEAFF.

The rearrangement joins TRBV5-5 to TRBJ2-3; tentatively, D is TRBD1 (6 bases). The CDR3 has 14 amino acids. Germline loops: CDR1 SGHKS, CDR2 YYEKEE (reference sequence). Trimming took 4 bases from V and 0 from J, leaving 9 bases between them. The CDR3 sequence: CASSRDRSTDTQYF. In nucleotides, the CDR3 is TGTGCCAGCAGCCGTGACAGGAGCACAGATACGCAGTATTTT.

This rearrangement joins TRBV4-1 to TRBJ1-2; no clear D. Germline assignment: CDR1 MGHRA and CDR2 YSYEKL. Between the trimmed V and J ends, which lost 4 bases and 4 bases, there was a span of 13 bases. The CDR3 consists of 14 residues. The CDR3 here is CASSPGRESYGYTF. CDR3 coding DNA: TGCGCCAGCAGCCCCGGCCGGGAGTCCTATGGCTACACCTTC.

The rearrangement links TRBV19 to TRBJ1-1, with D unclear. The V and J ends lost 3 bases and 6 bases respectively, with 14 bases between them. Germline V gives CDR1 LNHDA, CDR2 SQIVND (reference sequence). The CDR3 sequence is 14 residues long. DNA for the CDR3: TGTGCCAGTAGTATCCAGGAAGTAGGCGCTGAAGCTTTCTTT. It codes for CASSIQEVGAEAFF.

V usage is TRBV6-5 and J usage is TRBJ1-2; D is unclear. This CDR3 region has 12 residues. The V end lost 5 bases, the J end lost 8 bases, and 12 bases lay between the germline ends. CDR1 is MNHEY, CDR2 SVGAGI, per germline. CDR3 in DNA: TGTGCCAGCAGTCTTCCGGGGAGAGGCTACACCTTC. This sequence encodes CASSLPGRGYTF.

This clone has a single count. The J gene is TRBJ1-3, the V gene TRBV4-1, with D hard to call. V shed 3 bases and J shed 1 base, with 13 bases lying between them. This CDR3 region has 16 residues. Germline lookup yields CDR1 MGHRA and CDR2 YSYEKL. DNA for the CDR3: TGCGCCAGCAGCCAGAAGCAGGTGATATCTGGAAACACCATATATTTT. It codes for CASSQKQVISGNTIYF.

The chain has TRBV5-5 and TRBJ2-5; possible D gene TRBD1, 5 bases. The CDR3 spans 14 residues. Germline CDR1 SGHKS, CDR2 YYEKEE (reference sequence). Between the trimmed V and J ends, which lost 0 bases and 0 bases, there was a span of 6 bases. The CDR3 loop reads CASSLGQYQETQYF. The CDR3 DNA reads TGTGCCAGCAGCTTGGGACAGTACCAAGAGACCCAGTACTTC.

This chain links TRBV19 with TRBJ1-4, with TRBD1 matching over 10 bases. The CDR3 sequence is 14 residues long. Looked up from germline, CDR1 is LNHDA and CDR2 is SQIVND (reference sequence). V lost 5 bases, J lost 7 bases, and 4 bases stayed unmatched. The CDR3 sequence: CASSDRGLTEKLFF. CDR3 bases: TGTGCCAGTAGTGACAGGGGGCTGACTGAAAAACTGTTTTTT.

This chain links TRBV6-5 with TRBJ1-6; D possibly corresponds to TRBD1 (6 bases). Per the germline V gene, CDR1 is MNHEY and CDR2 is SVGAGI. The V end lost 2 bases, the J end lost 7 bases, and 12 bases lay between the germline ends. This CDR3 region has 15 residues. The CDR3, as DNA: TGTGCCAGCAGTTACCTCGGGCAGGGGAATTCACCCCTCCACTTT. This encodes CASSYLGQGNSPLHF.

V gene TRBV2 combines with J gene TRBJ1-5; 7 positions agree with TRBD1. V lost 6 bases, J lost 4 bases, and 3 bases stayed unmatched. Germline CDR1 and CDR2: SNHLY and FYNNEI. The CDR3 has 13 residues. CDR3 in DNA: TGTGCCAGCAGGCCAGGGGGTAATCAGCCCCAGCATTTT. Amino acids: CASRPGGNQPQHF.

The CDR3 DNA follows: TGTGCCAGCAGCGTAGTTCGGGGACAGAGGTATGAGGACACTGAAGCTTTCTTT. Translating it yields CASSVVRGQRYEDTEAFF. The chain joins TRBV9 to TRBJ1-1; 7 nucleotides match TRBD1. Germline V CDR1 and CDR2: SGDLS, YYNGEE. After removal of 0 bases from V and 3 bases from J, the junction contained 14 bases not matched to a gene. CDR3 length: 18 residues.

CDR3 DNA sequence: TGCGCCAGCAGCTTGGGAGGGGAGTCAGGGGTAAACTATGGCTACACCTTC. Its translation is CASSLGGESGVNYGYTF. The J gene is TRBJ1-2, the V gene TRBV5-1; possibly TRBD1 for D (6 bases). Between the trimmed V and J ends, which lost 0 bases and 2 bases, there was a span of 17 bases. CDR3 length: 17 residues. The germline CDR1 and CDR2 sequences are SGHRS and YFSETQ.

V gene TRBV24-1 combines with J gene TRBJ2-1; maybe TRBD2 (5 bases). V lost 4 bases to trimming and J lost 3 bases, with 6 bases between them. This CDR3 region has 13 residues. CDR1 is KGHDR, CDR2 SFDVKD, per germline. For the CDR3, the DNA is TGTGCCACCAGTGACGGACTCTACAATGAGCAGTTCTTC. Encoded protein: CATSDGLYNEQFF.

V usage is TRBV10-3 and J usage is TRBJ1-2; D is ambiguous. Germline V lookup: CDR1 ENHRY, CDR2 SYGVKD. The CDR3 consists of 15 residues. Trimming took 2 bases from V and 0 from J, leaving 10 bases between them. The CDR3 loop is CAISEAETTNYGYTF. The CDR3 region has the DNA TGTGCCATCAGTGAGGCAGAAACAACTAACTATGGCTACACCTTC.

V is TRBV9 and J is TRBJ2-7; 10 bases line up with TRBD1. The CDR3 covers 15 residues. Per germline, CDR1 SGDLS and CDR2 YYNGEE. Germline trimming cut 0 bases from V and 5 bases from J; bases unmatched to any gene: 5. CDR3 nucleotides: TGTGCCAGCAGCGTAGTCGCGACAGGGGGCGACGAGCAGTACTTC. It specifies CASSVVATGGDEQYF.

This clone was picked up one time. This chain joins TRBV6-2 or TRBV6-3 and TRBJ2-5, with D unresolved. CDR3 length: 11 residues. V lost 5 bases, J lost 2 bases, and 3 bases lay in between. Germline CDR1 reads MNHEY; CDR2 reads SVGEGT. The CDR3 sequence: CASSPQETQYF. In DNA, the CDR3 is TGTGCCAGCAGTCCGCAAGAGACCCAGTACTTC.

This clone was counted once. The rearrangement uses TRBV4-3 and TRBJ2-3; 9 positions agree with TRBD1. Germline CDR1 and CDR2: LGHNA and YSLEER. V dropped 4 bases and J dropped 6; count of bases not matched to a gene: 14. This CDR3 has 17 amino acids. CDR3 sequence: CASSRSPQGAQGDTQYF. The CDR3 DNA follows: TGCGCCAGCAGCCGCTCCCCACAGGGGGCGCAGGGGGATACGCAGTATTTT.

This sequence joins TRBV6-5 and TRBJ2-1; a weak D match, TRBD1 (5 bases). In germline, CDR1 is MNHEY, CDR2 SVGAGI. The CDR3 consists of 15 residues. Trimming pared 0 bases from V and 5 bases from J, leaving 11 bases between. The chain's CDR3 is CASSYSRQLNNEQFF. DNA for the CDR3: TGTGCCAGCAGTTACTCGCGACAGCTAAACAATGAGCAGTTCTTC.

This clone was recorded a few times. This chain links TRBV11-3 with TRBJ2-7; 8 nucleotides line up with TRBD1. J gave up 1 base and V 5 bases, and 1 base lay outside the gene matches. The germline gives CDR1 SGHNT, CDR2 YENEEA. This CDR3 is 13 amino acids long. DNA for the CDR3: TGTGCCAGCAGCCGGGACAGGTCCTACGAGCAGTACTTC. Residues: CASSRDRSYEQYF.

V and J are TRBV6-2 or TRBV6-3 and TRBJ1-5, with D possibly TRBD1 on 6 matching bases. This CDR3 comprises 19 residues. Germline CDR1 is MNHEY and CDR2 is SVGEGT. Trimming stripped 2 bases from V and 3 bases from J, with 23 bases between. This CDR3 reads CASSYASPQGHPSNQPQHF. DNA of the CDR3: TGTGCCAGCAGTTACGCCTCCCCGCAGGGACACCCATCCAATCAGCCCCAGCATTTT.

V usage is TRBV5-6 and J usage is TRBJ1-2; D is undetermined. CDR3 length: 11 amino acids. Trimming cost V 1 base and J 8 bases, with 6 bases left between them. Per the germline V gene, CDR1 is SGHDT and CDR2 is YYEEEE. The CDR3 loop is CASSLYSGYTF. CDR3 sequence (DNA): TGTGCCAGCAGCTTGTACAGCGGCTACACCTTC.

V gene TRBV7-3 combines with J gene TRBJ1-1; 9 nucleotides align to TRBD1. Germline V gene lookup returns CDR1 SGHTA and CDR2 FQGTGA. This CDR3 is 14 amino acids long. The V gene end was trimmed by 3 bases and the J gene end by 6 bases; junction bases not matched to a gene: 5. CDR3 sequence (DNA): TGTGCCAGCAGCTTGACAGGGGGAAATTCTGAAGCTTTCTTT. As protein: CASSLTGGNSEAFF.

The chain employs TRBV10-3 and TRBJ1-2; 8 bases fit TRBD1. CDR3 size: 17 residues. The V segment lost 7 bases and the J segment 1 base; nucleotides outside the gene matches: 14. Germline lookup yields CDR1 ENHRY and CDR2 SYGVKD. This CDR3 is CAIMNEDRAEHNYGYTF. CDR3 DNA: TGTGCCATCATGAATGAGGACAGGGCAGAACATAACTATGGCTACACCTTC.

This rearrangement joins TRBV19 to TRBJ2-3; no firm D call. V lost 5 bases to trimming and J lost 4 bases, with 7 bases between them. Germline V gives CDR1 LNHDA, CDR2 SQIVND (reference sequence). The CDR3 is made up of 12 amino acids. The CDR3 region has the DNA TGTGCCAGTAGTCCGTATGCAGATACGCAGTATTTT. It encodes CASSPYADTQYF.